This T cell receptor (beta chain) was found in a study of blood T cell repertoires in COVID-19. Overall study context: Samples taken during acute and convalescent COVID-19 were collected in the United States, Italy and Spain. PBMCs, B-cell-depleted T cells, or T cells provided the cDNA or gDNA that made up the material.

Original handling: Using reference gene primer amplification, nucleated cell counts were estimated. Some clones are missing from TCRdb's copy, which holds only in-frame ones; the method was immunoSEQ multiplex PCR. That table furnishes V, J and clone size, whereas the DNA furnished D and trimming. The table records just over 300,000 clones, about 90% of them present only once. Germline CDR1 and CDR2: MNHEY and SVGAGI. V was trimmed by 7 bases and J by 0 bases, leaving 15 bases between them. CDR3 length: 15 residues. The receptor was isolated from a man aged 18 to 29 with active or convalescent COVID-19. Sequenced material: peripheral blood. V usage is TRBV6-5 and J usage is TRBJ1-1; the D is unclear. For the CDR3, the DNA is TGTGCCAGCAAATTGGCGGAAGATATGAACACTGAAGCTTTCTTT. As protein: CASKLAEDMNTEAFF.